A selection of T cell receptor beta chains follows, all from one sample in a study of breast tumors, draining lymph nodes, adjacent tissues. A single record per CDR3 protein comes from TCRdb applying MiXCR to the multiplex PCR reads. Seen here are around 230,000 distinct CDR3 sequences, 30% to 35% observed once, and the top ten hold approximately 3.5%. Sequencing was performed on axillary lymph node tissue. These receptors were taken from a female donor with breast cancer. Some clones in this sample may be carry-over from other donors' samples. Both conserved end residues are part of each CDR3. Each record gives: J gene, V gene, D gene, clone size, CDR3 DNA, CDR3 protein. A D gene is named only where the DNA matches it firmly. For some rows the clone size is stated as once, few or many, or as a class when expanded; others skip it.

TRBJ2-1 | TRBV28 | TRBD2 | NA | TGTGCCAGCAGTTTCGCTAGCGGAGCCTACAATGAGCAGTTCTTC | CASSFASGAYNEQFF
TRBJ1-5 | TRBV28 | TRBD1 | many | TGTGCCACCCGGACAGGGTCCCTTAGCAATCAGCCCCAGCATTTT | CATRTGSLSNQPQHF
TRBJ2-1 | TRBV20-1 | NA | NA | TGCAGTGCCAGGACTCATTACTACAATGAGCAGTTCTTC | CSARTHYYNEQFF
TRBJ2-3 | TRBV5-1 | NA | many | TGCGCCAGCAGCTTGGCCGGGATAGCCCTCACAGATACGCAGTATTTT | CASSLAGIALTDTQYF
TRBJ1-6 | TRBV5-6 | TRBD1 | many | TGTGCCAGCAGCAGAGGACAGGGAAAGTCACCCCTCCACTTT | CASSRGQGKSPLHF
TRBJ2-5 | TRBV29-1 | NA | many | TGCAGCGTTGGCAATAAAGAGACCCAGTACTTC | CSVGNKETQYF
TRBJ1-2 | TRBV5-6 | NA | many | TGTGCCAGCAGCTTGCCCCGGACAAGCACGGGCTATGGCTACACCTTC | CASSLPRTSTGYGYTF
TRBJ2-7 | TRBV7-8 | NA | NA | TGTGCCAGCAGCTTTCGGACTCTCGGTGCGCAGTACTTC | CASSFRTLGAQYF
TRBJ2-3 | TRBV12-3/TRBV12-4 | TRBD1 | once | TGTGCCAGCAGTGAGACGGGACAGGGGTTGAGTGCGCAGTATTTT | CASSETGQGLSAQYF
TRBJ2-5 | TRBV7-9 | NA | NA | TGTGCCAGCAGCTTATACGCGGGGAGTGAGACCCAGTACTTC | CASSLYAGSETQYF
TRBJ1-2 | TRBV5-6 | NA | many | TGTGCCAGCAGCGCAACAGTAAACTATGGCTACACCTTC | CASSATVNYGYTF
TRBJ1-2 | TRBV19 | NA | many | TGTGCCAGTAGTGCTCGGACCTGGGGAGGCTACACCTTC | CASSARTWGGYTF
TRBJ2-7 | TRBV6-6 | NA | few | TGTGCCAGCAGCCGGGCGGGGCTTGGCTACGAGCAGTACTTC | CASSRAGLGYEQYF
TRBJ2-1 | TRBV20-1 | TRBD2 | many | TGCAGTGCTTGGCGTAGCGGGGGGGCCGGAAATGAGCAGTTCTTC | CSAWRSGGAGNEQFF
TRBJ2-3 | TRBV2 | NA | many | TGTGCCAGCAGTGGCGGCAGGGCCCCAGATACGCAGTATTTT | CASSGGRAPDTQYF
TRBJ2-3 | TRBV6-5 | NA | NA | TGTGCCAGCAGTTACTCGGGGGCAGATACGCAGTATTTT | CASSYSGADTQYF
TRBJ2-7 | TRBV10-2 | NA | many | TGCGCCAGCACCTGGGGGGTTGATGGCGAGCAGTACTTC | CASTWGVDGEQYF
TRBJ2-2 | TRBV6-6 | NA | many | TGTGCCAGCAGTTCAACGAACACCGGGGAGCTGTTTTTT | CASSSTNTGELFF
TRBJ2-1 | TRBV5-1 | TRBD2 | NA | TGCGCCAGCAGCTCCCAGACTAGCGGGACCTACAATGAGCAGTTCTTC | CASSSQTSGTYNEQFF
TRBJ2-3 | TRBV19 | TRBD1 | many | TGTGCCAGTAGTATAGACCAGGGGGGCACAGATACGCAGTATTTT | CASSIDQGGTDTQYF
TRBJ1-6 | TRBV20-1 | TRBD1 | many | TGCAGTGCTTTACAGACAGGGAGCTCCTATAATTCACCCCTCCACTTT | CSALQTGSSYNSPLHF
TRBJ1-4 | TRBV5-6 | NA | many | TGTGCCAGCAGCTTGTGGACACCCGTAAAACTGTTTTTT | CASSLWTPVKLFF
TRBJ2-5 | TRBV9 | NA | many | TGTGCCAGCAGCCCCACCGGTGGCCAAGAGACCCAGTACTTC | CASSPTGGQETQYF
TRBJ1-2 | TRBV24-1 | NA | NA | TGTGCCACCAGTGATCGGACAGACCTCTACGGCTACACCTTC | CATSDRTDLYGYTF
TRBJ2-5 | TRBV6-4 | NA | many | TGTGCCAGCTGCTCCCCGGCGGGTGAGACCCAGTACTTC | CASCSPAGETQYF